Presented here are 29 T cell receptor beta chains from one specimen sequenced in a study of identical twins. Each CDR3 protein is one row after TCRdb ran MiXCR on the 5' RACE reads. This sample has 1.5 million to 2 million distinct CDR3 sequences, with roughly a third found just once. The specimen sequenced was cord blood. The receptors shown here come from a newborn girl in good health.

V usage is TRBV20-1 and J usage is TRBJ2-1, with 8 bases aligning to TRBD2. Per the germline V gene, CDR1 is DFQATT and CDR2 is SNEGSKA (reference sequence). The CDR3 totals 16 residues. V gave up 4 bases and J gave up 0 bases; unmatched junction bases: 8. The CDR3 is CSAKPTSGGSYNEQFF. The CDR3 DNA reads TGCAGTGCTAAACCTACTAGCGGAGGCTCCTACAATGAGCAGTTCTTC.

This clonotype was seen a handful of times. The chain joins TRBV11-2 to TRBJ2-1, with D uncertain. The V gene lost 5 bases and the J gene lost 0 bases, with 11 bases spanning the gap. Germline values: CDR1 SGHAT, CDR2 FQNNGV. The CDR3 extends over 15 amino acids. The chain's CDR3 is CASSTPRSSYNEQFF. Here the CDR3 DNA reads TGTGCCAGCAGCACTCCGCGGAGCTCCTACAATGAGCAGTTCTTC.

The sample holds a few counts of this clonotype. This rearrangement joins TRBV20-1 to TRBJ2-3, with 11 nucleotides matching TRBD2. The J segment lost 3 bases and the V segment lost 3 bases, leaving 5 bases of the junction unmatched. CDR3 length equals 15 residues. Per germline, CDR1 DFQATT and CDR2 SNEGSKA (reference sequence). The CDR3 region is CSASLSGRGTDTQYF. CDR3 nucleotide sequence: TGCAGTGCTAGCCTTAGCGGGAGGGGAACAGATACGCAGTATTTT.

There are a few counts of this clonotype. The rearrangement uses TRBV11-2 and TRBJ2-7, with 9 bases that match TRBD1. The CDR3 extends over 16 amino acids. Germline V gene sequence: CDR1 SGHAT, CDR2 FQNNGV. V was clipped by 2 bases and J by 3 bases; unmatched bases: 8. CDR3 DNA sequence: TGTGCCAGCAGCTTACCCCGGGGGACAGGGCTCTACGAGCAGTACTTC. Its translation is CASSLPRGTGLYEQYF.

This clonotype was counted a few times. The rearrangement uses TRBV6-6 and TRBJ2-1; possible D gene TRBD2, 6 bases. Germline V CDR1 and CDR2: MNHNY, SVGAGI (reference sequence). V lost 2 bases and J lost 8, with 13 bases in between. This CDR3 contains 14 residues. The CDR3 is CASSYNRRGHEQFF. CDR3 sequence (DNA): TGTGCCAGCAGTTACAACAGGAGGGGTCATGAGCAGTTCTTC.

J is TRBJ1-2 and V is TRBV6-1; the match to TRBD1 covers 9 bases. V was clipped by 2 bases and J by 6 bases; unmatched bases: 7. This CDR3 has 15 residues. Per germline, CDR1 MNHNS and CDR2 SASEGT. The CDR3 sequence is CASSERDRAGDGYTF. The CDR3 DNA follows: TGTGCCAGCAGTGAACGGGACAGGGCAGGAGATGGCTACACCTTC.

This clonotype was detected many times. The chain combines TRBV28 with TRBJ2-1; no clear D gene. V gave up 2 bases and J gave up 2 bases, with 4 bases separating them. The germline V gene has CDR1 MDHEN and CDR2 SYDVKM. This CDR3 is built from 13 residues. CDR3: CASSLLAYNEQFF. The CDR3 coding sequence is TGTGCCAGCAGTTTACTAGCCTACAATGAGCAGTTCTTC.

This clonotype appeared a few times. V and J are TRBV20-1 and TRBJ1-2; tentatively, D is TRBD1 (5 bases). V gave up 0 bases and J gave up 6 bases, with 11 bases separating them. The length of the CDR3 is 13 residues. Germline V gene lookup returns CDR1 DFQATT and CDR2 SNEGSKA (reference sequence). This CDR3 is CSAREAGPNGYTF. The CDR3 coding sequence is TGCAGTGCTAGAGAGGCAGGGCCGAATGGCTACACCTTC.

This clonotype came up a few times. CDR3 DNA: TGCAGTGCTCCCGAGGGACTCACTTACAATGAGCAGTTCTTC. Protein sequence: CSAPEGLTYNEQFF. The chain couples TRBV20-1 to TRBJ2-1, with D possibly TRBD2 on 6 matching bases. Germline lookup yields CDR1 DFQATT and CDR2 SNEGSKA (reference sequence). This CDR3 is built from 14 residues. V gave up 5 bases and J gave up 4 bases, with 15 bases separating them.

This clonotype was seen only a few times. The chain joins TRBV27 to TRBJ1-4; D is uncertain. V was pared by 9 bases and J by 0 bases, with 11 bases between. This CDR3 spans 14 amino acids. Germline loops: CDR1 MNHEY, CDR2 SMNVEV (reference sequence). The chain's CDR3 is CASRRVTTNEKLFF. The CDR3 region has the DNA TGTGCCAGTCGTCGAGTTACAACTAATGAAAAACTGTTTTTT.

V usage is TRBV4-2 and J usage is TRBJ1-6, with D possibly being TRBD1 (5 bases). This CDR3 contains 13 residues. V lost 11 bases and J 5 bases, leaving 13 bases between the germline ends. Germline V CDR1 and CDR2: LGHNA, YNFKEQ. Written as DNA, the CDR3 is TGTGCCGCACGGGACTTGGATAATTCACCCCTCCACTTT. It encodes CAARDLDNSPLHF.

The V call is TRBV5-1, the J call TRBJ2-3; 10 nucleotides agree with TRBD1. Per germline, CDR1 SGHRS and CDR2 YFSETQ. The CDR3 spans 14 residues. V trimming: 4 bases; J trimming: 4 bases; junction bases outside the gene matches: 3. The CDR3 is CASSVDRGADTQYF. The CDR3 DNA is TGCGCCAGCAGCGTGGACAGGGGGGCAGATACGCAGTATTTT.

This chain joins TRBV28 and TRBJ2-4, with TRBD1 matching 7 bases. The end of the DNA is better explained by TRBJ2-7, so the J call may be wrong. Germline CDR1 MDHEN, CDR2 SYDVKM. The CDR3 spans 15 residues. CDR3 coding DNA: TGTGCCGGCAAGTTCGGCGACAGGGCACCCTACGAGCAGTACTTC. Its protein is CAGKFGDRAPYEQYF.

The chain has TRBV4-2 and TRBJ2-4, with 7 bases fitting TRBD1. The CDR3 contains 16 residues. J gave up 2 bases and V 2 bases, and 6 bases lay outside the gene matches. The V gene's germline CDR1 is LGHNA and CDR2 YNFKEQ. CDR3 residues: CASSQQGTVTKNIQYF. Here the CDR3 DNA reads TGTGCCAGCAGCCAACAAGGGACAGTCACCAAAAACATTCAGTACTTC.

This clonotype was counted a few times. The chain uses TRBV28 and TRBJ2-7; 10 nucleotides align to TRBD2. The CDR3 has 19 residues. Germline CDR1 MDHEN, CDR2 SYDVKM. J was trimmed by 0 bases and V by 6 bases; bases with no gene match: 17. The CDR3 spells CASSHPLGASGSNSYEQYF. As DNA, the CDR3 is TGTGCCAGCAGCCACCCGCTCGGGGCTAGCGGGAGTAACTCCTACGAGCAGTACTTC.

This clonotype occurred a few times. Here the CDR3 DNA reads TGTGCCAGCAGTTATAGCGGGAGGTGGGCAGATACGCAGTATTTT. It encodes CASSYSGRWADTQYF. The chain uses TRBV6-1 and TRBJ2-3, with 10 bases aligning to TRBD2. This CDR3 spans 15 amino acids. With 5 bases clipped from V and 4 bases from J, the junction kept 6 bases outside the gene matches. The germline CDR1 and CDR2 sequences are MNHNS and SASEGT.

Many counts were recorded for this clonotype. The rearrangement uses TRBV11-2 and TRBJ1-2, with 7 positions matching TRBD1. Unmatched junction bases numbered 9, after V lost 4 bases and J lost 4 bases. The germline V gene has CDR1 SGHAT and CDR2 FQNNGV. The CDR3 is 15 residues long. CDR3 amino acids: CASSSPGTVFYGYTF. In nucleotides, the CDR3 is TGTGCCAGCAGCTCACCCGGGACAGTATTCTATGGCTACACCTTC.

This clonotype was seen repeatedly, ten times or more. V is TRBV20-1 and J is TRBJ2-1; TRBD1 agrees at 7 bases. The CDR3 loop spans 13 amino acids. Losses at the gene ends were 6 bases for V and 3 bases for J; bases not matched to a gene: 5. Germline CDR1 DFQATT, CDR2 SNEGSKA (reference sequence). CDR3 DNA: TGCAGTGCCCGACAGGGCCACTACAATGAGCAGTTCTTC. Its translation is CSARQGHYNEQFF.

This clonotype came up many times. The CDR3 DNA sequence: TGTGCCATCAGTGAGTCGACGACAGAACCCAACTATGGCTACACCTTC. Translating gives CAISESTTEPNYGYTF. The chain is built from TRBV10-3 and TRBJ1-2; TRBD1 might be the D (5 bases). The CDR3 runs to 16 residues. Germline V gene sequence: CDR1 ENHRY, CDR2 SYGVKD. Trimming cost V 0 bases and J 2 bases, with 13 bases left between them.

This clonotype was seen a few times. The chain's CDR3 is CASSLVLVDYGYTF. DNA for the CDR3: TGTGCCAGCAGCTTAGTCTTGGTAGACTATGGCTACACCTTC. The chain links TRBV7-2 to TRBJ1-2; D unresolved. Trimming pared 1 base from V and 3 bases from J, leaving 9 bases between. The germline CDR1 and CDR2 sequences are SGHTA and FQGNSA. The CDR3 extends over 14 amino acids.

The chain combines TRBV5-1 with TRBJ2-7; TRBD1 is a possible D gene (6 bases). V gave up 0 bases and J gave up 7 bases, with 14 bases separating them. The CDR3 length is 14 residues. Germline CDR1 SGHRS, CDR2 YFSETQ. DNA for the CDR3: TGCGCCAGCAGCTTGGACAGGGAGAACAATGAGCAGTACTTC. Translation gives CASSLDRENNEQYF.

This chain connects TRBV19 to TRBJ1-5; weak D call: TRBD1 (5 bases). The length of the CDR3 is 13 residues. Germline assignment: CDR1 LNHDA and CDR2 SQIVND (reference sequence). Trimming stripped 11 bases from V and 2 bases from J, with 13 bases between. The CDR3, as DNA: TGTGCCTCCGGGACCCAACGCAATCAGCCCCAGCATTTT. Amino acids: CASGTQRNQPQHF.

The CDR3 loop reads CAISEVQGLGYTF. The CDR3 DNA follows: TGTGCCATCAGTGAGGTACAGGGGCTTGGCTACACCTTC. This chain joins TRBV10-3 and TRBJ1-2; 7 nucleotides line up with TRBD1. Germline-derived CDR1 and CDR2 are ENHRY and SYGVKD. The CDR3 is made up of 13 amino acids. V shed 2 bases, J shed 7 bases, and the junction held 4 bases outside the gene matches.

The rearrangement joins TRBV14 to TRBJ2-7; D gene ambiguous. The V gene lost 4 bases and the J gene lost 7 bases, with 17 bases spanning the gap. Germline V CDR1 and CDR2: SGHDN, FVKESK. This CDR3 comprises 14 residues. The CDR3 nucleotides are TGTGCCAGCAGCCCCAACTTATATGACAATGAGCAGTACTTC. This gives the protein CASSPNLYDNEQYF.

The rearrangement links TRBV6-5 to TRBJ2-1; possible D gene TRBD2, 5 bases. The J call may be wrong; the DNA end is better matched by TRBJ2-7. The CDR3 contains 15 residues. Per the germline V gene, CDR1 is MNHEY and CDR2 is SVGAGI. CDR3 bases: TGTGCCAGCAGTTACTCGGCGGCTAGCTACAATGAGCAGTACTTC. Its translation: CASSYSAASYNEQYF.

This clonotype was seen many times. The genes are TRBV29-1 and TRBJ2-5; the match to TRBD2 covers 10 bases. This CDR3 region has 14 residues. The germline gives CDR1 SQVTM, CDR2 ANQGSEA. The junction had 11 bases not matched to a gene; V was cut back by 7 bases and J by 6 bases. CDR3 sequence reads: CSARRASGSQTQYF. The CDR3 DNA sequence: TGCAGCGCCCGGAGGGCTAGCGGGAGCCAGACCCAGTACTTC.

This clonotype was detected only once. The chain links TRBV2 to TRBJ1-5; no reliable D call. CDR3 length: 14 residues. V was shortened by 6 bases and J by 0 bases, with 9 bases between the two germline ends. Germline V gene data show CDR1 as SNHLY and CDR2 as FYNNEI. The CDR3 protein is CASSPAPSNQPQHF. In DNA, the CDR3 is TGTGCCAGCAGCCCGGCCCCTAGCAATCAGCCCCAGCATTTT.

This clonotype was observed a few times. The chain recombines TRBV12-3 or TRBV12-4 with TRBJ2-3; TRBD2 agrees at 7 bases. This CDR3 is built from 15 residues. With V trimmed by 6 bases and J by 1 base, 7 bases remained unmatched. CDR3 DNA: TGTGCCAGCAGCCCTAGCGGACCCCGCACAGATACGCAGTATTTT. Amino acids: CASSPSGPRTDTQYF.

The CDR3, as DNA: TGTGCCAGCAGCTTAGGGACGGACTACTATGGCTACACCTTC. Its translation is CASSLGTDYYGYTF. The chain recombines TRBV7-9 with TRBJ1-2; no definite D call. Trimming cost V 1 base and J 3 bases, with 9 bases left between them. The CDR3 is made up of 14 amino acids. Per the germline V gene, CDR1 is SEHNR and CDR2 is FQNEAQ (reference sequence). Drawing the rest from reference TRBV7-9 and TRBJ1-2, the complete variable domain is DTGVSQNPRHKITKRGQNVTFRCDPISEHNRLYWYRQTLGQGPEFLTYFQNEAQLEKSRLLSDRFSAERPKGSFSTLEIQRTEQGDSAMYLCASSLGTDYYGYTFGSGTRLTVV.